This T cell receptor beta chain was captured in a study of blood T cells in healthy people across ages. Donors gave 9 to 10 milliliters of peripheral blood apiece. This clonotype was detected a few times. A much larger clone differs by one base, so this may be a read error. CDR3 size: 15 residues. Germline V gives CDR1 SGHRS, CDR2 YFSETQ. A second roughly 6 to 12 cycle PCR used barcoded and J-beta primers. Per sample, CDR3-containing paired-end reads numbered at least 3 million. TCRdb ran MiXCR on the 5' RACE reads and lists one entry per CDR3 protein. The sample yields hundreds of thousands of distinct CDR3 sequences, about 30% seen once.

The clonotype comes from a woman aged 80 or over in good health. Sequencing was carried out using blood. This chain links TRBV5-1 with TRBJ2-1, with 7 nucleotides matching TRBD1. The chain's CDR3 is CATSPSGTEYSEQFF. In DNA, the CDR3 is TGCGCCACCTCACCTTCAGGGACAGAGTACAGTGAGCAGTTCTTC.